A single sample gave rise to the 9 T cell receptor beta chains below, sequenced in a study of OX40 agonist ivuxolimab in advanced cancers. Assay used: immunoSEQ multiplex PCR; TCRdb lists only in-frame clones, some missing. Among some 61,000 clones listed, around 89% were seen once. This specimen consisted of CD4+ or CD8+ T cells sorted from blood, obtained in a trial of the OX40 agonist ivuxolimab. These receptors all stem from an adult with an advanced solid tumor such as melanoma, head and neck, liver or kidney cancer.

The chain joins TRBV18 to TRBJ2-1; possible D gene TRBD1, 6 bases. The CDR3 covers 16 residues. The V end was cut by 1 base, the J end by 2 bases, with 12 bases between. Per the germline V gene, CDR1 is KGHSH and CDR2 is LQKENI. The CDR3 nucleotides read TGTGCCAGCTCACCACTCCCCAGGGGCGCCTACAATGAGCAGTTCTTC. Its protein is CASSPLPRGAYNEQFF.

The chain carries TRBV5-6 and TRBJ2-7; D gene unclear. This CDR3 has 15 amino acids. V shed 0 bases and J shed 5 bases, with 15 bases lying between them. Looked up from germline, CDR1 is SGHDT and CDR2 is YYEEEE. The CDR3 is CASSLEAFYTNEQYF. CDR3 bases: TGTGCCAGCAGCTTGGAAGCGTTCTATACTAACGAGCAGTACTTC.

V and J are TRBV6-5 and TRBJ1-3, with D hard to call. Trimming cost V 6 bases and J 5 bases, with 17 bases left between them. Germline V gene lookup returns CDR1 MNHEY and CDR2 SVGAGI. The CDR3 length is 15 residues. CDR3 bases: TGTGCCAGCAGCCCGGACCGATACTTACGAAACACCATATATTTT. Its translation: CASSPDRYLRNTIYF.

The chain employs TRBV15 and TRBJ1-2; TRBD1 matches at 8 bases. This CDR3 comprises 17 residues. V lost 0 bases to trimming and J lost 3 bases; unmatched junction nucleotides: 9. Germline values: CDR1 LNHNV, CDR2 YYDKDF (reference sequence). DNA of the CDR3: TGTGCCACCAGCAGAGACGGGGGACAGGTTCCCCACTATGGCTACACCTTC. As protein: CATSRDGGQVPHYGYTF.

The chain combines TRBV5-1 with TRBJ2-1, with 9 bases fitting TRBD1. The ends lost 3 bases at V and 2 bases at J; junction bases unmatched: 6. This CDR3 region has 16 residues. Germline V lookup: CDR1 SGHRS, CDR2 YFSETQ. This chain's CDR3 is CASSSRQGGTYNEQFF. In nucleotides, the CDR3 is TGCGCCAGCAGCTCCAGACAGGGGGGAACCTACAATGAGCAGTTCTTC.

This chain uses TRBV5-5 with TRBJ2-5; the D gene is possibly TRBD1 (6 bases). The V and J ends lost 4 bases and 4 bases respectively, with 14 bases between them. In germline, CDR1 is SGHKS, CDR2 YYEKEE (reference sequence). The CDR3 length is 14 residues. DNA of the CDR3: TGTGCCAGCAGCGGACAGACGTCCCTAGAGACCCAGTACTTC. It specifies CASSGQTSLETQYF.

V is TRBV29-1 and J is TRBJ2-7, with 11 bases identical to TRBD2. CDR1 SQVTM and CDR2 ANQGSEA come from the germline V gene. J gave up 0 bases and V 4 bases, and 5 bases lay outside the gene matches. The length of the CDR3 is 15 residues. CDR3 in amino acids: CSVGLGLAGSYEQYF. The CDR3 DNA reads TGCAGCGTTGGACTCGGACTAGCGGGCTCCTACGAGCAGTACTTC.

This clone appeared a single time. The CDR3 DNA reads TGTGCCACCAGCTCTCCACCAGGGGACTCCAGCAAAACCCAGTACTTC. Protein product: CATSSPPGDSSKTQYF. The chain couples TRBV15 to TRBJ2-5; possibly TRBD1 or TRBD2 for D (6 bases each). There are 16 residues in the CDR3. V lost 5 bases and J 8 bases, leaving 24 bases between the germline ends. Germline CDR1 and CDR2: LNHNV and YYDKDF (reference sequence).

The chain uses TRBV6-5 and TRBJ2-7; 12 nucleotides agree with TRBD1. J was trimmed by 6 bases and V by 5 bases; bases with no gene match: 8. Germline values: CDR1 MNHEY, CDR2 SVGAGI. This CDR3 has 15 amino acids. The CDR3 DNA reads TGTGCCAGCAGTCGGGACAGGGGGCGAGTCGGCGAGCAGTACTTC. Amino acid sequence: CASSRDRGRVGEQYF.